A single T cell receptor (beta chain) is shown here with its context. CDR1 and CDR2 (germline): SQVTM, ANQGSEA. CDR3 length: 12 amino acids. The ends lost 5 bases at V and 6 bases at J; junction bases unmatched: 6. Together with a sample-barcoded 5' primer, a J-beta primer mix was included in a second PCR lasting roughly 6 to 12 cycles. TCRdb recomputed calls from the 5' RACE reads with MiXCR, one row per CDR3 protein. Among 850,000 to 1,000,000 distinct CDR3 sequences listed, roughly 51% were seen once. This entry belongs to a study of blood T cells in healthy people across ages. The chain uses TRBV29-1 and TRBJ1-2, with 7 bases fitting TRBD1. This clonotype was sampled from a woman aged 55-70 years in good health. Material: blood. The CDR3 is CSVLSGGDGYTF. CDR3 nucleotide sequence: TGCAGCGTTCTGTCAGGGGGGGATGGCTACACCTTC.